This is a list of T cell receptor beta chains from one sample in a study of T cells in localized non-small cell lung cancer. TCRdb keeps only in-frame clones here, not all; method: immunoSEQ multiplex PCR. The repertoire holds under 8,000 clones, with 90% to 95% as singletons. Source: peripheral blood, taken before any cancer treatment. The receptors come from a woman between 35 and 75 years old with stage I lung adenocarcinoma. The CDR3 runs from the conserved cysteine through the conserved F or W. A D gene is named only where the DNA matches it firmly.

j_call: TRBJ2-6; d_call: NA; v_call: TRBV2; cdr3_nt: TGTGCCAGCAGTGAAGCGCGGACATATAGGTCTGGGGCCAACGTCCTGACTTTC; cdr3_aa: CASSEARTYRSGANVLTF
j_call: TRBJ2-1; d_call: TRBD2; v_call: TRBV4-1; cdr3_nt: TGCGCCAGCAGCCAAGCCCCCGGGACTAGTGTCTACAATGAGCAGTTCTTC; cdr3_aa: CASSQAPGTSVYNEQFF
j_call: TRBJ2-7; d_call: NA; v_call: TRBV6-1; cdr3_nt: TGTGCCAGCAAGCCCCAGGGTTTCCTCCCTTACGAGCAGTACTTC; cdr3_aa: CASKPQGFLPYEQYF
j_call: TRBJ2-3; d_call: NA; v_call: TRBV6-5; cdr3_nt: TGTGCCAGCACTGGGGTGGGAGGTAGGCAGTATTTT; cdr3_aa: CASTGVGGRQYF
j_call: TRBJ2-5; d_call: NA; v_call: TRBV27; cdr3_nt: TGTGCCAGCAGTTTATCGGGAACCCTCCAAGAGACCCAGTACTTC; cdr3_aa: CASSLSGTLQETQYF
j_call: TRBJ1-5; d_call: TRBD1; v_call: TRBV29-1; cdr3_nt: TGCAGCGTCGGGGACAGTCTCAATCAGCCCCAGCATTTT; cdr3_aa: CSVGDSLNQPQHF
j_call: TRBJ1-1; d_call: NA; v_call: TRBV7-9; cdr3_nt: TGTGCCAGCAGCTTGTCGAGGGGGATGAACACTGAAGCTTTCTTT; cdr3_aa: CASSLSRGMNTEAFF
j_call: TRBJ2-7; d_call: TRBD1; v_call: TRBV6-5; cdr3_nt: TGTGCCAGCAGTCCCCCGGGACAGTCCTACGAGCAGTACTTC; cdr3_aa: CASSPPGQSYEQYF
j_call: TRBJ2-3; d_call: TRBD2; v_call: TRBV9; cdr3_nt: TGTGCCAGCAGCGTCACTAGCGGACTGGCCCCAGATACGCAGTATTTT; cdr3_aa: CASSVTSGLAPDTQYF
j_call: TRBJ2-3; d_call: NA; v_call: TRBV13; cdr3_nt: TGTGCCAGCAGCTACCGGGACCCAGATACGCAGTATTTT; cdr3_aa: CASSYRDPDTQYF
j_call: TRBJ2-7; d_call: NA; v_call: TRBV7-9; cdr3_nt: TGTGCCAGCAGCTTAATCTGGGTTGAGGGCGGCGAGCAGTACTTC; cdr3_aa: CASSLIWVEGGEQYF
j_call: TRBJ1-4; d_call: NA; v_call: TRBV29-1; cdr3_nt: TGCAGCGTTGTCCCCCTCCTGGGGACGGGGGAAAAACTGTTTTTT; cdr3_aa: CSVVPLLGTGEKLFF